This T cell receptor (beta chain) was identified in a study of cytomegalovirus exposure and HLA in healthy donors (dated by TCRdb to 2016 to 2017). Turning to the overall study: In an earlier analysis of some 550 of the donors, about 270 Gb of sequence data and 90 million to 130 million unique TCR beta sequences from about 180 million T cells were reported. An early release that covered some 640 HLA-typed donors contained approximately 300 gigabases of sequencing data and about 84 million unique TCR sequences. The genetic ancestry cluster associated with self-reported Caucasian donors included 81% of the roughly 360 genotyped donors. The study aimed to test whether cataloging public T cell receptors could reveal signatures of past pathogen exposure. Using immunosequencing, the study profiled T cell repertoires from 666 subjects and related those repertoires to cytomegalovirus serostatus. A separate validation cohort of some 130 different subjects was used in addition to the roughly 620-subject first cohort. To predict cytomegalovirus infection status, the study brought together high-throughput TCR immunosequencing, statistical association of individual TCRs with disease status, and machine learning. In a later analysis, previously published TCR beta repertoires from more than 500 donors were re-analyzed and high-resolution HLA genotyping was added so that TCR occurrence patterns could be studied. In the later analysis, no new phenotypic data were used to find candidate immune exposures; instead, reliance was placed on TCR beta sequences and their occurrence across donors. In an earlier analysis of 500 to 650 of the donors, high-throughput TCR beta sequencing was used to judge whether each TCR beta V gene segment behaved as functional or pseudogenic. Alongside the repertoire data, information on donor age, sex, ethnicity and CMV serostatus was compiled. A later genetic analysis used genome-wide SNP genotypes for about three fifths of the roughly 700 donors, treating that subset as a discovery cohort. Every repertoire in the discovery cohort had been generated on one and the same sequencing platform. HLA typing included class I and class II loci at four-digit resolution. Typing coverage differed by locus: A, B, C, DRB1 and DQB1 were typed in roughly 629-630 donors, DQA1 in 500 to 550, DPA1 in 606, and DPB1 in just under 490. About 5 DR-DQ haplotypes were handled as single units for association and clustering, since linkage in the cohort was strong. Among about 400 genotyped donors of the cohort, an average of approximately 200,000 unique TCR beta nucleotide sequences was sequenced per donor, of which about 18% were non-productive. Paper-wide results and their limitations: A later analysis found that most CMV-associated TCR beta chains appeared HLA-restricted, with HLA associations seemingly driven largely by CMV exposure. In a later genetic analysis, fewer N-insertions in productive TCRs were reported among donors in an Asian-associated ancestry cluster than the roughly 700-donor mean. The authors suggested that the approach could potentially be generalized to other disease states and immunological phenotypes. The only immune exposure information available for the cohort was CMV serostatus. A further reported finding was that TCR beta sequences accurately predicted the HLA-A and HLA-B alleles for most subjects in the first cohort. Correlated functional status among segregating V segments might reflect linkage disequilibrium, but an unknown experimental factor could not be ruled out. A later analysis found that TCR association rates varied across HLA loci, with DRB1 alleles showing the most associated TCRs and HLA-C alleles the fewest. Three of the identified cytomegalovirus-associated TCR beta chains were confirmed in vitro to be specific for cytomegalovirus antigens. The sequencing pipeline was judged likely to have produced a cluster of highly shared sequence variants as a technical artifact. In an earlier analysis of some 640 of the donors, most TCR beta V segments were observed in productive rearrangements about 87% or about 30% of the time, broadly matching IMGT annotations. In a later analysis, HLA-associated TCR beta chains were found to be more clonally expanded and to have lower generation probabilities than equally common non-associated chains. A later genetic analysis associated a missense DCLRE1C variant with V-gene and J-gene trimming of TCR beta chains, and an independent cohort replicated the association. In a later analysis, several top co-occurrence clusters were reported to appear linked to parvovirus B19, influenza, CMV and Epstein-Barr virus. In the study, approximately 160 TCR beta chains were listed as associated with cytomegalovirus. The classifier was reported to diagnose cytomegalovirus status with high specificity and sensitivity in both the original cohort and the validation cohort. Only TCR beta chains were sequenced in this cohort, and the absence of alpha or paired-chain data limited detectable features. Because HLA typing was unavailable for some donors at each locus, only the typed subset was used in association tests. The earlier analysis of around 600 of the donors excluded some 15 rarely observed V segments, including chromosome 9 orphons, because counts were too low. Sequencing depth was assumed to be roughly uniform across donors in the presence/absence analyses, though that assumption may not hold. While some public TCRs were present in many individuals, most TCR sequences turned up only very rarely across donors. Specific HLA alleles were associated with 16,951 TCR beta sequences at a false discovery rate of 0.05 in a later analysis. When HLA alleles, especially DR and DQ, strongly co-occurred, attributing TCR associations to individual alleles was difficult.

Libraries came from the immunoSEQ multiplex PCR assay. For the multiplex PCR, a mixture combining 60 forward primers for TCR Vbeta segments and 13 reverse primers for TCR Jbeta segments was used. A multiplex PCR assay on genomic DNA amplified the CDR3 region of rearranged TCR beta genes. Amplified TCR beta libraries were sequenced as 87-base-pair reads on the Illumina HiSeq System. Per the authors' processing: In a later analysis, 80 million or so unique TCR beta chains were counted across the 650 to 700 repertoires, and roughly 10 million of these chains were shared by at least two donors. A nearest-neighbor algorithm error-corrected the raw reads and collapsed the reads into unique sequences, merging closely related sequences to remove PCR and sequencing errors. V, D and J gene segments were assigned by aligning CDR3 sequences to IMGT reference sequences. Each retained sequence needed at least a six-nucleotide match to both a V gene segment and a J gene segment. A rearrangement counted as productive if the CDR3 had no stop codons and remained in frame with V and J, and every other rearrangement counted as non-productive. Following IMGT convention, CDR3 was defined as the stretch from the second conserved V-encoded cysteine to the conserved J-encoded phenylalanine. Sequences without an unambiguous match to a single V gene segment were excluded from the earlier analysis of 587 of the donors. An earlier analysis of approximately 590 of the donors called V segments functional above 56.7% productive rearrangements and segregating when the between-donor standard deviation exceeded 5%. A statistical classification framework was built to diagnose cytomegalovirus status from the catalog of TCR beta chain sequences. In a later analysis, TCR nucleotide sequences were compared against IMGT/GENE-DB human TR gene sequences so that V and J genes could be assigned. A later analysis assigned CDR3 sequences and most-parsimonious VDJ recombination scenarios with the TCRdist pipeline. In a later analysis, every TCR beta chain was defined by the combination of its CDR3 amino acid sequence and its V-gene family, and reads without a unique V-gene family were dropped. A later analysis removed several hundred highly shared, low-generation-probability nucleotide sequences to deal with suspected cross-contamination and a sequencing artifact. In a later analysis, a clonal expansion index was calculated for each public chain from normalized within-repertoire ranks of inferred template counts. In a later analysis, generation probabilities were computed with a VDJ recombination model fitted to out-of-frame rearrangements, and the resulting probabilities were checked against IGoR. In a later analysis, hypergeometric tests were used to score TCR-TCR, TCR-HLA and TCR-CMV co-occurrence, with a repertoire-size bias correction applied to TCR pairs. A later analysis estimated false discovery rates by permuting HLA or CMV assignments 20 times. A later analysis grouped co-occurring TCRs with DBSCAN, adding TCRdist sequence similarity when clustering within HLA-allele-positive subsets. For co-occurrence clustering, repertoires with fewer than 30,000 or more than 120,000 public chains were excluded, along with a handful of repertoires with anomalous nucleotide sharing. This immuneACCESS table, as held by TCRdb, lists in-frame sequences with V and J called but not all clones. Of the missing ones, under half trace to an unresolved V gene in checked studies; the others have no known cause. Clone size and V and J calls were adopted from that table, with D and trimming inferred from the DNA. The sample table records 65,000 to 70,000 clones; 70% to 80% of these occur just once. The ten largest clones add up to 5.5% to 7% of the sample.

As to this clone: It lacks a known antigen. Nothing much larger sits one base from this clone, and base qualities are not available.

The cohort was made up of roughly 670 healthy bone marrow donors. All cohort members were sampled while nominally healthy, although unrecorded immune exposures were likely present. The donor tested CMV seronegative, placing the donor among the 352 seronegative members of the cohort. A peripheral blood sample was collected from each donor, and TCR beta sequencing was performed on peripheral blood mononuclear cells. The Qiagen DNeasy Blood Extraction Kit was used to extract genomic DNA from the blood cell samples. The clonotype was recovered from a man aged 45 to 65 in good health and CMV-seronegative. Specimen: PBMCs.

The DNA sequence follows: TGTGCCAGCAGCTCTGCGGATCTAAGACAGCCTTCCTACGAGCAGTACTTC. Its protein product is CASSSADLRQPSYEQYF. Rearrangement joined TRBV7-9 to TRBJ2-7, with TRBD1 perhaps the D gene, on 5 matching bases. The CDR3 covers 17 residues, taking in both the cysteine and the phenylalanine. Kept here is only the CDR3 DNA, which spans 51 bases and is read in frame from base 1. V is pared back by 4 bases and J by 1 base, with 20 bases lying between the germline termini. Looking up the germline V gene (reference sequence) yields CDR1 SEHNR and CDR2 FQNEAQ.